The 9 T cell receptor beta chains presented below share a single source sample, sequenced in a study of blood T cells in healthy people across ages. A J-beta primer mix and a sample-barcoded 5' primer were used in a second PCR of about 7 to 12 cycles. TCRdb re-called the 5' RACE reads with MiXCR, one entry per CDR3 protein. The data hold over a million distinct CDR3 sequences, with 42% observed a single time. Material: blood. These receptors were taken from a woman between 18 and 29 years old in good health.

DNA for the CDR3: TGTGCCAGCAGCTTAGACAGGGCCTCCCTTAACTATGGCTACACCTTC. Its protein product is CASSLDRASLNYGYTF. V is TRBV7-9 and J is TRBJ1-2; the D gene is possibly TRBD1 (6 bases). Looked up from germline, CDR1 is SEHNR and CDR2 is FQNEAQ (reference sequence). The V and J ends lost 1 base and 1 base respectively, with 13 bases between them. CDR3 size: 16 residues.

The chain links TRBV6-1 to TRBJ1-6, with 8 bases identical to TRBD1. Losses at the gene ends were 5 bases for V and 9 bases for J; bases not matched to a gene: 9. The germline V gene has CDR1 MNHNS and CDR2 SASEGT. The length of the CDR3 is 15 residues. This chain's CDR3 is CASSNTRDRLSPLHF. CDR3 in DNA: TGTGCCAGCAGTAACACCCGGGACAGGCTTTCACCCCTCCACTTT.

The chain couples TRBV28 to TRBJ2-5; D might be TRBD1 (6 bases). Trimming stripped 5 bases from V and 1 base from J, with 14 bases between. The V gene's germline CDR1 is MDHEN and CDR2 SYDVKM. The CDR3 loop spans 15 amino acids. CDR3 sequence (DNA): TGTGCCAGCAGTCGACTCCGGGACACCCAAGAGACCCAGTACTTC. This sequence encodes CASSRLRDTQETQYF.

Comments on this clonotype: The junction and the germline gene differ at one end; a read error may be behind it. The gene calls are TRBV29-1 and TRBJ1-2, with D unresolved. The CDR3 extends over 13 amino acids. Looked up from germline, CDR1 is SQVTM and CDR2 is ANQGSEA. CDR3: CSVEEKGSYDYTF. The CDR3 DNA is TGCAGCGTTGAAGAAAAGGGTAGCTATGACTACACCTTC.

V and J are TRBV15 and TRBJ2-1; 11 bases align to TRBD2. J lost 4 bases, V lost 5 bases, and 7 bases had no gene match. The CDR3 is 16 amino acids. Germline V gene lookup returns CDR1 LNHNV and CDR2 YYDKDF (reference sequence). CDR3 DNA sequence: TGTGCCACCAGCCCTTATAGCGGGGGGGAATACAATGAGCAGTTCTTC. Translated: CATSPYSGGEYNEQFF.

Notes on this clonotype: A much more abundant neighbour one base away suggests this may be a read error. Written as DNA, the CDR3 is TGTGCCAGCAGCAGGGAGGGTGAGCAGTACTTC. Its protein is CASSREGEQYF. The V call is TRBV7-2, the J call TRBJ2-5, with 7 positions matching TRBD2. This CDR3 comprises 11 residues. The germline V gene encodes CDR1 SGHTA and CDR2 FQGNSA. The V and J ends lost 5 bases and 11 bases, in that order; junction bases with no gene match: 5.

V and J are TRBV28 and TRBJ2-1; D might be TRBD1 (6 bases). Germline V CDR1 and CDR2: MDHEN, SYDVKM. Trimming pared 11 bases from V and 7 bases from J, leaving 12 bases between. This CDR3 has 11 residues. DNA for the CDR3: TGTGCCGGGGGCAGGGGAAATGAGCAGTTCTTC. It codes for CAGGRGNEQFF.

The chain combines TRBV5-1 with TRBJ2-7; 12 bases are a match to TRBD2. This CDR3 has 17 amino acids. Germline V gene sequence: CDR1 SGHRS, CDR2 YFSETQ. J was trimmed by 7 bases and V by 3 bases; bases with no gene match: 14. The CDR3 loop reads CASSSHGLAGTDNEQYF. The DNA of the CDR3 is TGCGCCAGCAGCTCCCATGGACTAGCGGGAACCGACAATGAGCAGTACTTC.

This clonotype turned up a few times. V usage is TRBV28 and J usage is TRBJ1-2; TRBD1 aligns across 9 bases. Germline CDR1 reads MDHEN; CDR2 reads SYDVKM. The CDR3 is made up of 12 amino acids. Trimming removed 10 bases from V and 6 bases from J; junction bases left unmatched: 6. This CDR3 is CAIGTGRDGYTF. The CDR3 DNA reads as TGTGCCATAGGGACAGGGCGAGATGGCTACACCTTC.